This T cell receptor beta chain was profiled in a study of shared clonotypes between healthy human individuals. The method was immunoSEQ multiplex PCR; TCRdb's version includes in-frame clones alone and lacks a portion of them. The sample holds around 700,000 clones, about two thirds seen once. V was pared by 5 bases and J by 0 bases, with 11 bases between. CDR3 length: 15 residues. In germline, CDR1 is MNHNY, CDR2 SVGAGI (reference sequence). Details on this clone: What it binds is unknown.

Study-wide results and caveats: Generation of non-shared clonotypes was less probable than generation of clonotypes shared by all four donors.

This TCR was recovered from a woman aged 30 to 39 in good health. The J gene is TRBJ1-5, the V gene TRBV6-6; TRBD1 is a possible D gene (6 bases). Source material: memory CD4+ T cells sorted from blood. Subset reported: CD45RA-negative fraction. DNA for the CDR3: TGTGCCAGCAGTCACAGGGATAGTAGCAATCAGCCCCAGCATTTT. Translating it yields CASSHRDSSNQPQHF.